The 30 T cell receptor beta chains below all came from one sample that was sequenced in a study of T cell changes during pregnancy in multiple sclerosis. The method was immunoSEQ multiplex PCR; TCRdb's version includes in-frame clones alone and lacks a portion of them. The table lists about 43,000 clones, over 70% of them singletons. The sequences come from peripheral blood, collected in the first trimester of pregnancy. These TCRs come from a female donor in good health, enrolled as a control in a pregnancy study.

The genes are TRBV29-1 and TRBJ2-5, with 10 bases aligning to TRBD2. Germline CDR1 and CDR2: SQVTM and ANQGSEA. V shed 1 base, J shed 2 bases, and the junction held 13 bases outside the gene matches. CDR3 size: 18 residues. Here the CDR3 DNA reads TGCAGCGTTGAAGGAAGGCTAGCGGGAGACCGGGGGCAAGAGACCCAGTACTTC. Residues: CSVEGRLAGDRGQETQYF.

This clone has just one count. The chain carries TRBV5-1 and TRBJ2-3; 10 bases match TRBD2. The CDR3 loop spans 18 amino acids. The ends lost 0 bases at V and 1 base at J; junction bases unmatched: 8. The germline V gene has CDR1 SGHRS and CDR2 YFSETQ. The CDR3 spells CASSLARLAGFRTDTQYF. The CDR3 coding sequence is TGCGCCAGCAGCTTGGCGCGACTAGCGGGTTTCCGCACAGATACGCAGTATTTT.

V gene TRBV21-1 combines with J gene TRBJ1-6; TRBD1, the table's D call, lacks a check against the DNA. TRBV21-1 is recorded as a pseudogene. The CDR3 extends over 15 amino acids. In DNA form, the CDR3 reads TGTGCCAGCCCCCGGTCAGGGGGGTCCTCCTCACCCCTCCACTTT. Translation: CASPRSGGSSSPLHF.

V and J are TRBV28 and TRBJ1-5; tentative D call: TRBD1 (6 bases). V gave up 6 bases and J gave up 3 bases, with 12 bases separating them. CDR1 is MDHEN and CDR2 is SYDVKM in the germline V gene. The CDR3 sequence is 14 residues long. The CDR3 region has the DNA TGTGCCAGCAGAGAGGGGGGGGTCAATCAGCCCCAGCATTTT. Protein: CASREGGVNQPQHF.

The chain has TRBV5-4 and TRBJ2-7; weak D call: TRBD1 (7 bases). V was shortened by 1 base and J by 7 bases, with 15 bases between the two germline ends. Per germline, CDR1 SGHNT and CDR2 YYREEE (reference sequence). The CDR3 extends over 14 amino acids. The CDR3 DNA is TGTGCCAGCAGCTTGAGCAGGGGGGCAGGGGAGCAGTACTTC. It encodes CASSLSRGAGEQYF.

V usage is TRBV5-4 and J usage is TRBJ2-5; 9 nucleotides line up with TRBD1. J lost 2 bases, V lost 0 bases, and 5 bases had no gene match. The CDR3 runs 16 residues. From germline, CDR1 is SGHNT and CDR2 YYREEE (reference sequence). The CDR3 here is CASSLGLDRGQETQYF. CDR3 DNA: TGTGCCAGCAGCTTGGGATTAGACAGGGGGCAAGAGACCCAGTACTTC.

The rearrangement uses TRBV7-2 and TRBJ1-2; 8 positions agree with TRBD1. Trimming cost V 1 base and J 7 bases; bases outside gene matches: 5. The CDR3 length is 14 residues. Germline CDR1 and CDR2: SGHTA and FQGNSA. CDR3 nucleotides: TGTGCCAGCAGCTTAGAAAAGGGACAGGCTGGCTACACCTTC. Amino acids: CASSLEKGQAGYTF.

The chain has TRBV19 and TRBJ2-1, with TRBD1 matching over 9 bases. Trimming cost V 7 bases and J 6 bases; bases outside gene matches: 7. The CDR3 length is 14 residues. The germline V gene has CDR1 LNHDA and CDR2 SQIVND (reference sequence). CDR3 loop: CASKRTGAVNEQFF. DNA of the CDR3: TGTGCCAGTAAAAGGACAGGGGCAGTCAATGAGCAGTTCTTC.

V gene TRBV19 combines with J gene TRBJ2-1; D uncertain. The germline V gene encodes CDR1 LNHDA and CDR2 SQIVND (reference sequence). Trimming stripped 5 bases from V and 0 bases from J, with 14 bases between. This CDR3 is built from 16 residues. In nucleotides, the CDR3 is TGTGCCAGTAGTCCGAACCCAGTCAGCTCCTACAATGAGCAGTTCTTC. This translates into CASSPNPVSSYNEQFF.

J is TRBJ1-5 and V is TRBV28; D gene uncertain. CDR1 is MDHEN and CDR2 is SYDVKM in the germline V gene. Trimming took off 8 bases at V and 3 bases at J, with 8 bases between the two ends. This CDR3 is 12 amino acids long. CDR3 region: CASGSYNQPQHF. CDR3 sequence (DNA): TGTGCCAGCGGCAGTTACAATCAGCCCCAGCATTTT. The full variable domain, completed using reference TRBV28 and TRBJ1-5, is DVKVTQSSRYLVKRTGEKVFLECVQDMDHENMFWYRQDPGLGLRLIYFSYDVKMKEKGDIPEGYSVSREKKERFSLILESASTNQTSMYLCASGSYNQPQHFGDGTRLSIL.

The V gene is TRBV5-5, the J gene TRBJ1-5; possible D gene TRBD1, 6 bases. The length of the CDR3 is 16 residues. The germline gives CDR1 SGHKS, CDR2 YYEKEE (reference sequence). Trimming cost V 2 bases and J 5 bases, with 17 bases left between them. CDR3 nucleotide sequence: TGTGCCAGCAGCTTTCGTTTGACAGGCCTACATCAGCCCCAGCATTTT. Translation gives CASSFRLTGLHQPQHF.

This chain links TRBV7-9 with TRBJ2-7; 10 nucleotides align to TRBD1. Germline V gene sequence: CDR1 SEHNR, CDR2 FQNEAQ (reference sequence). With 5 bases clipped from V and 7 bases from J, the junction kept 2 bases outside the gene matches. The CDR3 has 12 amino acids. The CDR3 loop reads CASSGDRGEQYF. CDR3 coding DNA: TGTGCCAGCAGCGGGGACAGGGGAGAGCAGTACTTC. Variable domain in full (rest from reference TRBV7-9 and TRBJ2-7): DTGVSQNPRHKITKRGQNVTFRCDPISEHNRLYWYRQTLGQGPEFLTYFQNEAQLEKSRLLSDRFSAERPKGSFSTLEIQRTEQGDSAMYLCASSGDRGEQYFGPGTRLTVT.

This clone has a single count. The rearrangement joins TRBV28 to TRBJ2-1, with D hard to call. The ends were cut back, 3 bases at V and 6 bases at J, with 15 bases in the middle. This CDR3 is 15 amino acids long. Germline V gene lookup returns CDR1 MDHEN and CDR2 SYDVKM. The CDR3 is CASSLRRQGGNEQFF. The CDR3 nucleotides are TGTGCCAGCAGTTTGAGGCGGCAAGGCGGCAATGAGCAGTTCTTC.

The chain is built from TRBV5-5 and TRBJ2-7, with 9 bases aligning to TRBD1. Germline V lookup: CDR1 SGHKS, CDR2 YYEKEE (reference sequence). The CDR3 sequence is 15 residues long. V gave up 4 bases and J gave up 5 bases; unmatched junction bases: 10. The CDR3 DNA sequence: TGTGCCAGCAGCACAGGACAGGGGCTTCTAAACGAGCAGTACTTC. Translation gives CASSTGQGLLNEQYF. Supplemented by reference TRBV5-5 and TRBJ2-7, the full variable domain reads DAGVTQSPTHLIKTRGQQVTLRCSPISGHKSVSWYQQVLGQGPQFIFQYYEKEERGRGNFPDRFSARQFPNYSSELNVNALLLGDSALYLCASSTGQGLLNEQYFGPGTRLTVT.

The chain links TRBV18 to TRBJ2-3; D gene unclear. Germline assignment: CDR1 KGHSH and CDR2 LQKENI. Trimming removed 3 bases at V and 0 bases at J, with 7 bases between. The CDR3 spans 14 residues. The CDR3 sequence: CASSPGVSTDTQYF. CDR3 in DNA: TGTGCCAGCTCACCCGGAGTTAGCACAGATACGCAGTATTTT.

The rearrangement joins TRBV15 to TRBJ2-2, with TRBD2 identical over 7 bases. The germline gives CDR1 LNHNV, CDR2 YYDKDF (reference sequence). Unmatched junction bases numbered 6, after V lost 3 bases and J lost 5 bases. This CDR3 has 15 amino acids. CDR3 sequence (DNA): TGTGCCACCAGCAGTGGGGGGGACCAAACCGGGGAGCTGTTTTTT. Its protein product is CATSSGGDQTGELFF.

The rearrangement uses TRBV29-1 and TRBJ1-5, with a weak D call TRBD1 (6 bases). The CDR3 contains 12 residues. V dropped 7 bases and J dropped 6 bases, with 13 bases sitting between them. In germline, CDR1 is SQVTM, CDR2 ANQGSEA. The CDR3 DNA is TGCAGCGACGGACAGCGAGGTCAGCCCCAGCATTTT. Encoded protein: CSDGQRGQPQHF. Variable domain in full (rest from reference TRBV29-1 and TRBJ1-5): SAVISQKPSRDICQRGTSLTIQCQVDSQVTMMFWYRQQPGQSLTLIATANQGSEATYESGFVIDKFPISRPNLTFSTLTVSNMSPEDSSIYLCSDGQRGQPQHFGDGTRLSIL.

The sample holds one count of this clone. This chain joins TRBV18 and TRBJ2-1; no clear D gene. Germline V gene lookup returns CDR1 KGHSH and CDR2 LQKENI. This CDR3 contains 12 residues. The V end lost 2 bases, the J end lost 14 bases, and 13 bases lay between the germline ends. The CDR3 region is CASSPDSNQEFF. The CDR3 nucleotides are TGTGCCAGCTCACCAGATAGTAATCAGGAGTTCTTC.

This clone has only one observation. The rearrangement joins TRBV19 to TRBJ2-4, with D possibly matching TRBD1 (5 bases). V was cut by 2 bases and J by 3 bases, with 11 bases left in between. Germline lookup yields CDR1 LNHDA and CDR2 SQIVND (reference sequence). The length of the CDR3 is 15 residues. The CDR3 sequence is CASSIPSRDKNIQYF. CDR3 DNA: TGTGCCAGTAGTATACCCTCCAGGGACAAAAACATTCAGTACTTC.

The chain recombines TRBV7-8 with TRBJ2-7; TRBD2 agrees at 12 bases. After removal of 5 bases from V and 1 base from J, the junction contained 3 bases not matched to a gene. The germline gives CDR1 SGHVS, CDR2 FQNEAQ. CDR3 size: 15 residues. The CDR3 nucleotides are TGTGCCAGCAGCACAACTAGCGGGGGGTCCTACGAGCAGTACTTC. It yields the protein CASSTTSGGSYEQYF.

This chain connects TRBV14 to TRBJ2-5; D perhaps matches TRBD1 (6 bases). Germline lookup yields CDR1 SGHDN and CDR2 FVKESK. This CDR3 is 16 amino acids long. V dropped 1 base and J dropped 4 bases, with 16 bases sitting between them. CDR3 region: CASSQVSGVQGETQYF. The DNA of the CDR3 is TGTGCCAGCAGCCAAGTTTCCGGGGTACAGGGAGAGACCCAGTACTTC.

This chain connects TRBV30 to TRBJ1-6; 9 bases agree with TRBD1. The trim removed 4 bases at V and 6 bases at J, leaving 1 base unmatched. The germline V gene has CDR1 GTSNPN and CDR2 SVGIG (reference sequence). The CDR3 covers 13 residues. CDR3 in amino acids: CAWMDRGNSPLHF. The DNA of the CDR3 is TGTGCCTGGATGGACAGGGGTAATTCACCCCTCCACTTT.

The chain links TRBV5-4 to TRBJ1-1; D might be TRBD1 (5 bases). CDR3 length: 15 amino acids. Germline V gene lookup returns CDR1 SGHNT and CDR2 YYREEE (reference sequence). Trimming left V 0 bases short and J 1 base short, with 10 bases between. The CDR3 here is CASSLARRGNTEAFF. DNA for the CDR3: TGTGCCAGCAGCTTGGCACGTAGGGGGAACACTGAAGCTTTCTTT.

The chain carries TRBV9 and TRBJ2-3, with TRBD1 as a possible D gene (5 bases). Germline CDR1 SGDLS, CDR2 YYNGEE. The CDR3 runs to 18 residues. V lost 1 base to trimming and J lost 2 bases, with 20 bases between them. CDR3: CASSVPPPDRLDTDTQYF. Written as DNA, the CDR3 is TGTGCCAGCAGCGTACCACCCCCCGACAGATTGGACACAGATACGCAGTATTTT.

V is TRBV5-1 and J is TRBJ1-3; TRBD1 aligns across 7 bases. This CDR3 spans 17 amino acids. CDR1 SGHRS and CDR2 YFSETQ come from the germline V gene. Trimming cost V 0 bases and J 2 bases; bases outside gene matches: 8. The CDR3: CASSLVVGGLPGNTIYF. CDR3 DNA: TGCGCCAGCAGCTTGGTTGTAGGGGGCCTCCCTGGAAACACCATATATTTT.

The chain recombines TRBV4-1 with TRBJ2-7; TRBD1 is a possible D gene (6 bases). The CDR3 sequence is 16 residues long. Per the germline V gene, CDR1 is MGHRA and CDR2 is YSYEKL. Trimming removed 0 bases at V and 2 bases at J, with 14 bases between. The CDR3 reads CASSQDHAGTPYEQYF. The DNA for the CDR3 is TGCGCCAGCAGCCAAGATCACGCAGGGACACCCTACGAGCAGTACTTC.

The V call is TRBV30, the J call TRBJ2-7; 7 nucleotides line up with TRBD2. Trimming took 0 bases from V and 0 from J; bases not matched to a gene: 2. Looked up from germline, CDR1 is GTSNPN and CDR2 is SVGIG (reference sequence). The CDR3 is made up of 14 amino acids. The DNA for the CDR3 is TGTGCCTGGAGTGTAGGGACTAACTCCTACGAGCAGTACTTC. Its translation: CAWSVGTNSYEQYF.

The J gene is TRBJ1-5, the V gene TRBV10-3, with TRBD1 matching 10 bases. J lost 5 bases, V lost 0 bases, and 7 bases had no gene match. This CDR3 is built from 17 residues. CDR1 and CDR2 (germline): ENHRY, SYGVKD. The CDR3 DNA is TGTGCCATCAGTGAGTCGAGACAGGGGGCAATACATCAGCCCCAGCATTTT. This sequence encodes CAISESRQGAIHQPQHF.

This chain uses TRBV7-3 with TRBJ2-5; maybe TRBD2 (5 bases). V was shortened by 5 bases and J by 5 bases, with 9 bases between the two germline ends. CDR3 length equals 12 residues. From germline, CDR1 is SGHTA and CDR2 FQGTGA. Here the CDR3 DNA reads TGTGCCAGCAGCGAACGAGGGGAGACCCAGTACTTC. Protein: CASSERGETQYF. Based on the CDR3 plus reference TRBV7-3 and TRBJ2-5, the full variable domain is GAGVSQTPSNKVTEKGKYVELRCDPISGHTALYWYRQSLGQGPEFLIYFQGTGAADDSGLPNDRFFAVRPEGSVSTLKIQRTERGDSAVYLCASSERGETQYFGPGTRLLVL.

The chain is built from TRBV5-5 and TRBJ2-7; weak D call: TRBD1 (5 bases). The V gene's germline CDR1 is SGHKS and CDR2 YYEKEE (reference sequence). Trimming stripped 4 bases from V and 2 bases from J, with 22 bases between. The CDR3 extends over 17 amino acids. This CDR3 is CASSLQTTARAPYEQYF. The CDR3 DNA is TGTGCCAGCAGCCTCCAGACGACAGCCCGGGCCCCCTACGAGCAGTACTTC.